This T cell receptor (beta chain) comes out of a study of cytomegalovirus exposure and HLA in healthy donors. The PCR ran on 60 Vbeta and 13 Jbeta primers. The repertoire was sequenced with immunoSEQ multiplex PCR; TCRdb's copy has only in-frame clones and lacks some. The sample lists around 80,000 clones; approximately 62% were seen once. The germline CDR1 and CDR2 sequences are SGHRS and YFSETQ. The junction had 4 bases not matched to a gene; V was cut back by 7 bases and J by 8 bases. The CDR3 consists of 14 residues. The sequence was obtained from a male donor in good health and CMV-seropositive. The chain links TRBV5-1 to TRBJ2-1; 15 bases match TRBD2. Material: PBMCs. The chain's CDR3 is CASGTSGGRDEQFF. CDR3 in DNA: TGCGCCAGCGGGACTAGCGGGGGGAGAGATGAGCAGTTCTTC.